These T cell receptor beta chains were read from a single sample in a study of CXCR4 blockade with PD-1 therapy in pancreatic cancer. Repertoires were generated with immunoSEQ multiplex PCR, while TCRdb's copy carries only in-frame clones and drops some. There are approximately 6,000 clones in the sample; 35% occur only once, and around 13% lies in the top ten. The sequenced sample consisted of tumor tissue. All receptors come from a human donor with pancreatic ductal adenocarcinoma. Both conserved end residues are part of each CDR3. The D gene is left open where the match is weak. Part of the rows lack a size; the others show once, few, many or a class for expanded clones.

clone size	D gene	V gene	J gene	CDR3 protein	CDR3 DNA
few	TRBD2	TRBV28	TRBJ2-7	CASAASGSGYEQYF	TGTGCCAGCGCGGCTAGCGGGAGCGGTTACGAGCAGTACTTC
many	TRBD2	TRBV11-3	TRBJ2-3	CASSPPLAGTDTQYF	TGTGCCAGCAGCCCCCCACTAGCGGGAACAGATACGCAGTATTTT
-	TRBD1	TRBV29-1	TRBJ2-5	CSVVTTGDETQYF	TGCAGCGTTGTAACGACAGGGGATGAGACCCAGTACTTC
-	TRBD1	TRBV28	TRBJ2-3	CASSVWDRGTDTQYF	TGTGCCAGCAGCGTGTGGGACAGGGGCACAGATACGCAGTATTTT
-	TRBD1	TRBV11-3	TRBJ1-4	CASSFRGRNEKLFF	TGTGCCAGCAGCTTCAGGGGGCGGAATGAAAAACTGTTTTTT
many	-	TRBV11-3	TRBJ2-5	CASSSLAGIAETQYF	TGTGCCAGCAGCTCCCTAGCAGGAATAGCGGAGACCCAGTACTTC
-	-	TRBV19	TRBJ2-1	CASSLRVSDSEQFF	TGTGCCAGTAGCCTACGGGTATCGGACTCTGAGCAGTTCTTC
-	-	TRBV11-3	TRBJ2-2	CASSDEIYRGGGELFF	TGTGCCAGCAGCGACGAAATTTACAGGGGAGGCGGGGAGCTGTTTTTT
few	-	TRBV6-8	TRBJ2-5	CASTSGSLEETQYF	TGTGCCAGCACCTCCGGCAGTCTAGAAGAGACCCAGTACTTC
-	-	TRBV9	TRBJ2-3	CASSVSPWRTDTQYF	TGTGCCAGCAGCGTATCACCATGGCGCACAGATACGCAGTATTTT
-	-	TRBV29-1	TRBJ2-6	CSVEDMNSGANVLTF	TGCAGCGTTGAAGATATGAACTCTGGGGCCAACGTCCTGACTTTC
few	-	TRBV28	TRBJ2-2	CASSFPGAEVNTGELFF	TGTGCCAGCAGTTTCCCAGGGGCGGAGGTGAACACCGGGGAGCTGTTTTTT
-	TRBD2	TRBV18	TRBJ2-1	CASSRTGTKSYNEQFF	TGTGCCAGCTCACGTACCGGGACTAAGAGTTACAATGAGCAGTTCTTC
-	TRBD1	TRBV15	TRBJ2-7	CATSREQGFSYEQYF	TGTGCCACCAGCAGAGAACAGGGGTTTTCCTACGAGCAGTACTTC
-	TRBD2	TRBV19	TRBJ2-1	CASSRGPSGYNEQFF	TGTGCCAGTAGTAGGGGCCCTAGCGGATACAATGAGCAGTTCTTC
few	-	TRBV9	TRBJ1-1	CASSVDPTGNAEAFF	TGTGCCAGCAGCGTAGACCCTACAGGGAACGCTGAAGCTTTCTTT
-	-	TRBV25-1	TRBJ2-3	CASRGPFSTDTQYF	TGTGCCAGCAGGGGTCCCTTTAGCACAGATACGCAGTATTTT
-	TRBD2	TRBV18	TRBJ2-1	CASSPGTSGSLVEQFF	TGTGCCAGCTCACCCGGGACTAGCGGGAGTCTTGTTGAGCAGTTCTTC
few	-	TRBV9	TRBJ2-3	CASGLFMGETDTQYF	TGTGCCAGCGGACTTTTTATGGGGGAAACAGATACGCAGTATTTT
few	-	TRBV19	TRBJ1-4	CASSNPRTAATNEKLFF	TGTGCCAGTAGTAACCCCCGGACAGCTGCAACTAATGAAAAACTGTTTTTT
-	-	TRBV28	TRBJ1-1	CASSPSLPEGGTEAFF	TGTGCCAGCAGCCCTTCGCTACCTGAGGGAGGCACTGAAGCTTTCTTT
few	-	TRBV14	TRBJ1-1	CASSPFQSPRGLGAFF	TGTGCCAGCAGCCCTTTCCAAAGTCCCAGGGGTCTAGGAGCTTTCTTT
-	TRBD1	TRBV18	TRBJ2-2	CASSLLTGGTNTGELFF	TGTGCCAGCTCACTTCTGACAGGGGGCACGAACACCGGGGAGCTGTTTTTT
few	-	TRBV9	TRBJ2-3	CASSRVSTDTQYF	TGTGCCAGCAGCAGGGTTAGCACAGATACGCAGTATTTT
-	TRBD1	TRBV18	TRBJ2-5	CASSPLGQGVVETQYF	TGTGCCAGCTCACCATTGGGACAGGGCGTAGTCGAGACCCAGTACTTC
few	TRBD1	TRBV6-7	TRBJ2-5	CAISDPDRGDQETQYF	TGTGCCATCAGTGACCCGGACAGGGGAGACCAAGAGACCCAGTACTTC
-	-	TRBV11-3	TRBJ2-2	CASSSSSHTGELFF	TGTGCCAGCAGCTCCTCTAGCCACACCGGGGAGCTGTTTTTT
-	TRBD1	TRBV15	TRBJ1-2	CATSGLPGTAYGYTF	TGTGCCACCAGCGGTCTTCCCGGGACAGCCTATGGCTACACCTTC
-	-	TRBV15	TRBJ1-5	CATSRDKGVNQPQHF	TGTGCCACCAGCAGAGATAAGGGGGTGAATCAGCCCCAGCATTTT
many	TRBD2	TRBV11-3	TRBJ2-5	CASSSRGREGETQYF	TGTGCCAGCAGCTCGAGGGGGCGGGAGGGAGAGACCCAGTACTTC
once	TRBD1	TRBV19	TRBJ2-5	CASSIERQGQGQETQYF	TGTGCCAGTAGTATAGAGAGACAGGGACAGGGGCAAGAGACCCAGTACTTC
many	TRBD1	TRBV11-3	TRBJ1-4	CASSPGQGASKLFF	TGTGCCAGCAGCCCGGGACAGGGGGCGTCGAAACTGTTTTTT
many	-	TRBV6-8	TRBJ2-5	CASSSSEQETQYF	TGTGCCAGCAGTTCTAGCGAGCAAGAGACCCAGTACTTC
many	-	TRBV11-3	TRBJ2-5	CASSLNPAVETQYF	TGTGCCAGCAGCTTAAATCCAGCGGTAGAGACCCAGTACTTC
many	-	TRBV9	TRBJ2-7	CASSGGRTNSYEQYF	TGTGCCAGCAGTGGGGGAAGGACTAACTCCTACGAGCAGTACTTC
few	TRBD2	TRBV28	TRBJ2-1	CASSLFGREGEQFF	TGTGCCAGCAGTTTGTTCGGGCGGGAGGGTGAGCAGTTCTTC
few	-	TRBV27	TRBJ2-2	CASSFPGWELFF	TGTGCCAGCAGTTTTCCAGGTTGGGAGCTGTTTTTT
-	-	TRBV15	TRBJ2-7	CATSSPRQGLNEQYF	TGTGCCACCAGCAGCCCTAGGCAGGGGCTCAACGAGCAGTACTTC
-	TRBD2	TRBV18	TRBJ2-7	CASSQGLAGYEQYF	TGTGCCAGCTCACAGGGACTAGCGGGCTACGAGCAGTACTTC
once	TRBD1	TRBV6-8	TRBJ2-1	CASSYSGTGNEQFF	TGTGCCAGCAGTTACTCGGGGACAGGGAATGAGCAGTTCTTC
few	-	TRBV28	TRBJ1-5	CASSLRDSNQPQHF	TGTGCCAGCAGTCTCCGGGACTCCAATCAGCCCCAGCATTTT
-	-	TRBV19	TRBJ2-3	CASSTGRDTQYF	TGTGCCAGTTCAACCGGTAGAGATACGCAGTATTTT
few	TRBD2	TRBV29-1	TRBJ2-2	CSVVWTSLAGELFF	TGCAGCGTTGTCTGGACTAGCCTTGCCGGGGAGCTGTTTTTT
-	-	TRBV29-1	TRBJ2-5	CSVVFGLAYRATQYF	TGCAGCGTTGTTTTTGGGTTGGCCTATCGCGCGACCCAGTACTTC